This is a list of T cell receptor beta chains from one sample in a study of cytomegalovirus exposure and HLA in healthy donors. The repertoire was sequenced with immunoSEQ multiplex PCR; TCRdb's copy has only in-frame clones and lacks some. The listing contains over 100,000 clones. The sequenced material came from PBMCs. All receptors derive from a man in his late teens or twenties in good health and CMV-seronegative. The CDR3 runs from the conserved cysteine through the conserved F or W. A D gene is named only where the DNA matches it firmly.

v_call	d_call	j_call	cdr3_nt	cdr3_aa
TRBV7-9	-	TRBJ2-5	TGTGCCAGCAGCTTAGCGCTAGGAGGGGGCGAGACCCAGTACTTC	CASSLALGGGETQYF
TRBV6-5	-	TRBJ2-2	TGTGCCAGCAGTGAAGATAGCGAAGCCGGGGAGCTGTTTTTT	CASSEDSEAGELFF
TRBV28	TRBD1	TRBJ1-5	TGTGCCAGCAGTTTAAGTGGACAGGTCAATCAGCCCCAGCATTTT	CASSLSGQVNQPQHF
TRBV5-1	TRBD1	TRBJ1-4	TGCGCCAGCAGCCCGGACAGGGTTGATGAAAAACTGTTTTTT	CASSPDRVDEKLFF
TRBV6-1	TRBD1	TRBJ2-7	TGTGCCAGCACTTCGGGACAGGGGTTTGACGAGCAGTACTTC	CASTSGQGFDEQYF
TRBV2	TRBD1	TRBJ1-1	TGTGCCAGCAAGGAGGGGGCCGGGGATGAAGCTTTCTTT	CASKEGAGDEAFF
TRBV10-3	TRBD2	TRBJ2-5	TGTGCCATCAGTCGCCCTAGCGGGAGGGCCGGGGAGACCCAGTACTTC	CAISRPSGRAGETQYF
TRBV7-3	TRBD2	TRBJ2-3	TGTGCCTCATCAGGCGGGGGTGCGGGAAAGGCAGATACGCAGTATTTT	CASSGGGAGKADTQYF
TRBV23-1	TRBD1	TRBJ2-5	TGCGCCAGCAGCATCTTCCAGGGACAGGGGATATTAAAGTACTTC	CASSIFQGQGILKYF
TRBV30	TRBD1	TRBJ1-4	TGTGCCTGGAGTTACGGAACAGGGGATGAAAAACTGTTTTTT	CAWSYGTGDEKLFF
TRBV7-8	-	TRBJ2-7	TGTGCCAGCAGCTTATCTGTACAGGCCTACGAGCAGTACTTC	CASSLSVQAYEQYF
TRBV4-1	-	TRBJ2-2	TGCGCCAGCAGCCAAGAGTTGGAGACCGGGGAGCTGTTTTTT	CASSQELETGELFF
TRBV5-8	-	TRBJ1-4	TGTGCCAGCAGCGGGGAGCCGCCTGGGAATGAAAAACTGTTTTTT	CASSGEPPGNEKLFF
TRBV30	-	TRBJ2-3	TGTGCCGGGGGGAGGCTAGGCTCAGATACGCAGTATTTT	CAGGRLGSDTQYF
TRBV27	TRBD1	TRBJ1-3	TGTGCCAGCCGACCCAGGGGGGGAAACACCATATATTTT	CASRPRGGNTIYF
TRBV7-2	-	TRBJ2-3	TGTGCCAGCAGCTTCCCGGGTATTAGCGGCCGGGGAGATACGCAGTATTTT	CASSFPGISGRGDTQYF
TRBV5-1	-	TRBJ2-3	TGCGCCAGCAGCGGCAGGACATCCACAGATACGCAGTATTTT	CASSGRTSTDTQYF
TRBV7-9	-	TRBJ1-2	TGTGCCAGCAGCTTCGCCGGCACTGAGGCCCATATTCGAGGCTACACCTTC	CASSFAGTEAHIRGYTF
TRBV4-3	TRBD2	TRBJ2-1	TGCGCCAGCAGCCAAGAACCGTCAGCGGGAGTGAATGAGCAGTTCTTC	CASSQEPSAGVNEQFF
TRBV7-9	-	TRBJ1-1	TGTGCCAGCAGCTTAACACGGGATGAAGCTTTCTTT	CASSLTRDEAFF
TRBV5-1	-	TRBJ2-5	TGCGCCAGCAGCTTGGCTGGGGCGGGGGAGACCCAGTACTTC	CASSLAGAGETQYF
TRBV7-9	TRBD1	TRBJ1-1	TGTGCCAGCAGCTTATACCAGGGGGCGGGATGGGATACTGAAGCTTTCTTT	CASSLYQGAGWDTEAFF
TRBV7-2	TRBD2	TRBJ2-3	TGTGCCAGCAGCCCCGGGACTAGCGGGGGAGATACGCAGTATTTT	CASSPGTSGGDTQYF
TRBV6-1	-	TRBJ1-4	TGTGCCAGCTATTTGGGGGGGGTAAATGAAAAACTGTTTTTT	CASYLGGVNEKLFF
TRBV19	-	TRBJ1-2	TGTGCCAGCCGGCATTCGGGACGCGGGGGCTATGGCTACACCTTC	CASRHSGRGGYGYTF
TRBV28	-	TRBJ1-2	TGTGCCAGCAGTTTCCCCCGGGGATCTCACTATGGCTACACCTTC	CASSFPRGSHYGYTF
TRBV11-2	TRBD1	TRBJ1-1	TGTGCCAGCAGCTGGGACAGCTGGAACACTGAAGCTTTCTTT	CASSWDSWNTEAFF
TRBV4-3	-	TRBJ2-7	TGCGCCAGCAGCCAATCCCAGCGGGCCTCCTACGAGCAGTACTTC	CASSQSQRASYEQYF
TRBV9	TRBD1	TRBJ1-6	TGTGCCAGCAGCGTAGAACAGGGGCGGTCACCCCTCCACTTT	CASSVEQGRSPLHF
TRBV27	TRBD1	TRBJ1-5	TGTGCCAGCGCCACAGGGGGCGCGGCATTGCGCAATCAGCCCCAGCATTTT	CASATGGAALRNQPQHF
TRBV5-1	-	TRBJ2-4	TGCGCCAGCAGCTTGGCCGCTCAGGGTAGGGACATTCAGTACTTC	CASSLAAQGRDIQYF
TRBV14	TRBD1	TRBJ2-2	TGTGCCAGCAGCCCTACAGGGGCCGGGGAGCTGTTTTTT	CASSPTGAGELFF
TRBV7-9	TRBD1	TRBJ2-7	TGTGCCAGCAGCAAGGGACAGCCCTACGAGCAGTACTTC	CASSKGQPYEQYF
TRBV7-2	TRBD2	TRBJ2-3	TGTGCCAGCAGAGCGGGGGGCAACACAGATACGCAGTATTTT	CASRAGGNTDTQYF
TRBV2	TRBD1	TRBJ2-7	TGTGCCAGCAGGGGGGGCCGGGACAGGTCCGCCTACGAGCAGTACTTC	CASRGGRDRSAYEQYF
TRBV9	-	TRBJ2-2	TGTGCCAGCAGCGTAGCGCCCCACGGGAATGGCGGGGAGCTGTTTTTT	CASSVAPHGNGGELFF
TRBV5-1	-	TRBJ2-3	TGCGCCAGCACTTCACAGGGCGCAGATACGCAGTATTTT	CASTSQGADTQYF
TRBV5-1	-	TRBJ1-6	TGCGCCAGCAGCTTGGAATTAGGGACATCCAATTCACCCCTCCACTTT	CASSLELGTSNSPLHF
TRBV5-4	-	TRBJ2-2	TGTGCCAGCAGCTGGGGAGGGGGATCCGGGGAGCTGTTTTTT	CASSWGGGSGELFF
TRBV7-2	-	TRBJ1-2	TGTGCCAGCAGCCCGCAGGGGAACTATGGCTACACCTTC	CASSPQGNYGYTF
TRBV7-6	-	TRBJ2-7	TGTGCCAGCAGCCTAAGCTTAGCAACGTCCTACGAGCAGTACTTC	CASSLSLATSYEQYF
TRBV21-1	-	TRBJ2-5	TGTGCCAGCAGCCCGTTGGGGGACAGGCAAGAGACCCAGTACTTC	CASSPLGDRQETQYF
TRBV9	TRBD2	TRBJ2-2	TGTGCCAGCAGCGTGACTAGCGGGAGGTTGAGCGGGGAGCTGTTTTTT	CASSVTSGRLSGELFF
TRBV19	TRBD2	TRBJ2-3	TGTGCCAGTAGTATCCTAGCGGTCAGCACAGATACGCAGTATTTT	CASSILAVSTDTQYF
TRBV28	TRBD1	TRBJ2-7	TGTGCCAGCAGGACAGGGGGCTTCTACGAGCAGTACTTC	CASRTGGFYEQYF
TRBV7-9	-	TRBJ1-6	TGTGCCAGCAGCCCCCTGGGGGGGCGTCTCTATAATTCACCCCTCCACTTT	CASSPLGGRLYNSPLHF
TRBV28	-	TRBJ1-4	TGTGCCAGCAGTAGGGCCGAAAGGGGAACTAATGAAAAACTGTTTTTT	CASSRAERGTNEKLFF
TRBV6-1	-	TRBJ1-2	TGTTCGGGGGGACCGGGGAATGGCTACACCTTC	CSGGPGNGYTF
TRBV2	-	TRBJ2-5	TGTGCCAGCAATCCTAGGGGAGAGACCCAGTACTTC	CASNPRGETQYF
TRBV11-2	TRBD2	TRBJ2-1	TGTGCCAGCAGCTCTCTTAGCGGGGTCAGTAGTGAGCAGTTCTTC	CASSSLSGVSSEQFF
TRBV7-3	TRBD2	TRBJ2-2	TGTGCCAGCAGCGCCGTTAGGACTAGCGGGAACACCGGGGAGCTGTTTTTT	CASSAVRTSGNTGELFF